This T cell receptor beta chain was recorded in a study of cytomegalovirus exposure and HLA in healthy donors listed by TCRdb under 2017. As for the study more broadly: According to a later analysis, one platform produced both the roughly 110 validation repertoires and the roughly 650 repertoires of the first cohort. The aim of the study was to test whether cataloging public T cell receptors could identify signatures of past pathogen exposure. Along with the roughly 670-subject first cohort, a separate validation cohort of 120 different subjects was used. To predict cytomegalovirus infection status, the study combined high-throughput TCR immunosequencing, statistical association of individual TCRs with disease status, and machine learning.

About this clone: Its antigen remains undetermined. No much larger clone exists at a distance of one base, and base qualities are not known.

Beyond this particular receptor, the publication reports: Three of the identified cytomegalovirus-associated TCR beta chains were confirmed in vitro to be specific for cytomegalovirus antigens. All 120 or so repertoires were used to score co-occurrence in the validation cohort in a later analysis, because that analysis had no HLA typing for the cohort. Of the cluster scores, 90% to 95% were above 0 in a later analysis, which found that TCRs clustered in the first cohort also tended to co-occur in the 120 validation repertoires. According to the authors, the approach could potentially be generalized to other disease states and immunological phenotypes. Most TCR sequences were observed very rarely across donors, whereas some public TCRs were present in many individuals. The classifier was reported to diagnose cytomegalovirus status with high specificity and sensitivity in both the original cohort and the validation cohort. The study listed 150 to 200 TCR beta chains as associated with cytomegalovirus.

Spanning cysteine to phenylalanine, the CDR3 consists of 15 amino acids. Only the CDR3 part of the read is kept: 45 bases, read in frame from the first base. V lost 6 bases and J lost 14 bases, and the count of bases not matched to a germline gene is 15. Taken from the germline V gene, the CDR1 and CDR2 loops are SGHVS and FQNEAQ. The donors belonged to the validation cohort of approximately 130 subjects, which was separate from the approximately 700-subject first cohort. Library method: the immunoSEQ multiplex PCR assay. Per the original workflow: A statistical classification framework was built to diagnose cytomegalovirus status from the catalog of TCR beta chain sequences. Not all clones reach the TCRdb copy of this immuneACCESS table, which keeps in-frame sequences only. Checked studies attribute under half of the gap to unresolved V genes and leave the rest unexplained. That table gives V, J and clone size, and the DNA gave D and trimming. Recorded for this sample are about 66,000 clones; about 96% of them occurred a single time. The leading ten clones occupy just over 0.9% of the sample.

The sequence joins TRBV7-8 to TRBJ2-1; 11 nucleotides in the junction match TRBD2. The clonotype comes from a man aged 18 to 35 in good health and CMV-seronegative. The sequencing input was PBMCs. DNA sequence: TGTGCCAGCAGAACTGGCAGGGTAGCGGGAGGGCAAAAGTTCTTC. The encoded protein is CASRTGRVAGGQKFF.